This T cell receptor (beta chain) originates from a study of cytomegalovirus exposure and HLA in healthy donors. The CDR3 covers 16 residues. Germline CDR1 is ENHRY and CDR2 is SYGVKD. With 4 bases clipped from V and 0 bases from J, the junction kept 7 bases outside the gene matches. Study-wide findings and caveats: It was approximately 150 TCR beta chains that were listed as cytomegalovirus-associated. Relative to equally common others, HLA-associated TCR beta chains showed greater clonal expansion in a later analysis.

On this clone itself: Its antigen is unknown.

13 Jbeta primers and 60 Vbeta primers were used for the PCR. TCRdb's copy holds only in-frame clones and misses some; the assay was immunoSEQ multiplex PCR. The sample totals roughly 100,000 clones; its top ten clones hold 3.5%. The J gene is TRBJ2-3, the V gene TRBV10-3; 7 nucleotides align to TRBD2. The sample was PBMCs. The clonotype comes from a man between 35 and 55 years old in good health and CMV-seronegative. The DNA for the CDR3 is TGTGCCATCAGTGGTAAGGCGGGGGAAAGCACAGATACGCAGTATTTT. Its protein is CAISGKAGESTDTQYF.